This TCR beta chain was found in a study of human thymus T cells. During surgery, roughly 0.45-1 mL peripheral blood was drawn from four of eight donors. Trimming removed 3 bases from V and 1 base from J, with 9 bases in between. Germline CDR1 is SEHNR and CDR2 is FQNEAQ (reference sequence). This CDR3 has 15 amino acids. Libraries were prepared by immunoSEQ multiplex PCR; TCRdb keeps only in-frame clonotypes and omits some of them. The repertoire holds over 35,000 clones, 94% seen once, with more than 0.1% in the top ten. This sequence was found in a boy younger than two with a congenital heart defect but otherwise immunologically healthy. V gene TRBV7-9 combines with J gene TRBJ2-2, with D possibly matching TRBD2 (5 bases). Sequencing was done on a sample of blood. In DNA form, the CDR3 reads TGTGCCAGCAGCTTCAGAGGGTTGAACACCGGGGAGCTGTTTTTT. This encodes CASSFRGLNTGELFF. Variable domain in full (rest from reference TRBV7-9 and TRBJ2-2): DTGVSQNPRHKITKRGQNVTFRCDPISEHNRLYWYRQTLGQGPEFLTYFQNEAQLEKSRLLSDRFSAERPKGSFSTLEIQRTEQGDSAMYLCASSFRGLNTGELFFGEGSRLTVL.